This TCR beta chain appears in the sequencing data of a study of multiple sclerosis patients with progressive multifocal leukoencephalopathy. Points from the study as a whole: It is unclear whether the findings reflect JC virus infection or general immunocompromise.

Time point defined: time of PML onset. As to this clone: Its target is not known.

This CDR3 is 13 amino acids long. The germline V and J ends were trimmed by 7 bases and 2 bases, with 12 bases remaining between them. Germline-derived CDR1 and CDR2 are SGHTA and FQGNSA. Sequencing was performed with immunoSEQ multiplex PCR; in TCRdb, only in-frame clones are kept and a portion is missing. Among about 31,000 clones, approximately 86% were seen once, and the ten largest hold 5.5% to 6.5%. The chain recombines TRBV7-2 with TRBJ2-7; no firm D call. This clonotype originated in a woman aged 40 to 55 with progressive multifocal leukoencephalopathy. The material was PBMCs, obtained from a patient treated with natalizumab. The CDR3 region has the DNA TGTGCCAGCACCCTAGGACGGACCTACGAGCAGTACTTC. This encodes CASTLGRTYEQYF.